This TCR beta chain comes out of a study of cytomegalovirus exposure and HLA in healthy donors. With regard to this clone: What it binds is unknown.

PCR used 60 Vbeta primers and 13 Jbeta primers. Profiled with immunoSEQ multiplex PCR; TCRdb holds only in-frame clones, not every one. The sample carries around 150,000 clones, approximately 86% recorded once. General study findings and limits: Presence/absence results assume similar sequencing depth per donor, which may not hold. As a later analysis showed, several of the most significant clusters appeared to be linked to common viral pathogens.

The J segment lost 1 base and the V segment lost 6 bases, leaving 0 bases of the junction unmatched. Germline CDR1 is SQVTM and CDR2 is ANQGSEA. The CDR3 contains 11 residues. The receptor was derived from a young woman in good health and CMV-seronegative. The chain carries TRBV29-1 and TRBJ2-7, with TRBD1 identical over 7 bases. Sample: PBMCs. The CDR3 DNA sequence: TGCAGCGTGACAGGGTCCTACGAGCAGTACTTC. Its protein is CSVTGSYEQYF.